The text below deals with one TCR beta chain. What it binds is unknown. Assay: immunoSEQ multiplex PCR; the TCRdb copy retains only in-frame clones and omits some. The sample has some 130,000 clones, 85% to 90% seen once. The germline V gene encodes CDR1 MNHNS and CDR2 SASEGT. V was shortened by 1 base and J by 8 bases, with 2 bases between the two germline ends. This CDR3 is 11 amino acids long. The data belong to a study of radiation and T cells in renal cell carcinoma. Study information: Nephrectomy followed 15 Gy stereotactic body radiation by 4 weeks. Study observations and caveats: In blood, top tumor clones expanded by 2 weeks, shrinking by 4.

Time point specified: blood 2 weeks post-SBRT. Treatment reported: 15 Gy SBRT to primary tumor, nephrectomy 4 weeks later. The sequences come from blood, collected from a patient whose treatment included radiotherapy and nephrectomy. The chain joins TRBV6-1 to TRBJ2-2; D gene uncertain. The receptor was isolated from a woman in her 70s with renal cell carcinoma. The CDR3 bases are TGTGCCAGCAGTGAAGTAGGGGAGCTGTTTTTT. Protein: CASSEVGELFF.